The 26 T cell receptor beta chains below come from one sample, sequenced in a study of cytomegalovirus exposure and HLA in healthy donors. Primers: 60 Vbeta forward and 13 Jbeta reverse. Some clones are missing from TCRdb's copy, which holds only in-frame ones; the method was immunoSEQ multiplex PCR. The sample yields some 67,000 clones, more than 80% seen once. Input material: PBMCs. The receptors here all came from a woman aged 25 to 39 in good health and CMV-seropositive.

The chain employs TRBV5-6 and TRBJ2-3, with TRBD2 identical over 12 bases. The V segment lost 2 bases and the J segment 4 bases; nucleotides outside the gene matches: 5. This CDR3 is built from 16 residues. Germline CDR1 reads SGHDT; CDR2 reads YYEEEE. For the CDR3, the DNA is TGTGCCAGCAGCTTTACGACTAGCGGGAGCGCAGATACGCAGTATTTT. Protein: CASSFTTSGSADTQYF.

This chain joins TRBV9 and TRBJ2-3; 12 bases map to TRBD2. This CDR3 region has 16 residues. Per the germline V gene, CDR1 is SGDLS and CDR2 is YYNGEE. Losses at the gene ends were 0 bases for V and 4 bases for J; bases not matched to a gene: 3. CDR3 in DNA: TGTGCCAGCAGCGTAGCGGGGACTAGCGGGTCAGATACGCAGTATTTT. It encodes CASSVAGTSGSDTQYF.

The chain links TRBV5-1 to TRBJ1-2; tentative D call: TRBD1 (6 bases). Looked up from germline, CDR1 is SGHRS and CDR2 is YFSETQ. V shed 7 bases and J shed 6 bases, with 16 bases lying between them. This CDR3 has 13 amino acids. CDR3 sequence reads: CASARQDVDGYTF. CDR3 in DNA: TGCGCCAGCGCCAGACAGGACGTGGATGGCTACACCTTC.

This chain joins TRBV5-1 and TRBJ2-7; 9 nucleotides match TRBD1. CDR3 size: 15 residues. Germline-derived CDR1 and CDR2 are SGHRS and YFSETQ. V gave up 0 bases and J gave up 5 bases; unmatched junction bases: 6. CDR3 nucleotides: TGCGCCAGCAGCTTGGATCCCGGGACAGGGAACGAGCAGTACTTC. Amino acid sequence: CASSLDPGTGNEQYF.

The chain uses TRBV6-5 and TRBJ2-2; D is perhaps TRBD2 (6 bases). The ends were cut back, 6 bases at V and 5 bases at J, with 13 bases in the middle. CDR1 and CDR2 (germline): MNHEY, SVGAGI. The CDR3 has 14 amino acids. CDR3 in DNA: TGTGCCAGCAGGAGCGGGTCCCGGACCGGGGAGCTGTTTTTT. This translates into CASRSGSRTGELFF.

To note about this clone: The germline gene is not matched at one end of the junction; a read error may be the cause. The CDR3 bases are TGTGCCAGCAACACTGGGGGGGACAGGGTGAATACTGAAGCTTTCTTT. Encoded protein: CASNTGGDRVNTEAFF. The chain uses TRBV27 and TRBJ1-1; 9 bases map to TRBD1. The CDR3 runs to 16 residues. CDR1 and CDR2 (germline): MNHEY, SMNVEV (reference sequence).

The chain carries TRBV7-8 and TRBJ1-5, with D unresolved. CDR3 size: 15 residues. In germline, CDR1 is SGHVS, CDR2 FQNEAQ. With 4 bases removed from V and 1 base from J, the gap between germline ends came to 11 bases. Written as DNA, the CDR3 is TGTGCCAGCAGCTCTCAGTCTCTCAGCAATCAGCCCCAGCATTTT. It encodes CASSSQSLSNQPQHF.

CDR3: CSVGTAHEQYF. The CDR3 DNA is TGCAGCGTTGGGACAGCTCACGAGCAGTACTTC. J is TRBJ2-7 and V is TRBV29-1, with D perhaps matching TRBD1 (6 bases). Trimming stripped 4 bases from V and 5 bases from J, with 9 bases between. The CDR3 has 11 residues. Germline V CDR1 and CDR2: SQVTM, ANQGSEA.

This chain uses TRBV5-1 with TRBJ2-3; 7 bases are shared with TRBD2. J gave up 5 bases and V 3 bases, and 3 bases lay outside the gene matches. CDR3 length equals 13 residues. CDR1 SGHRS and CDR2 YFSETQ come from the germline V gene. The CDR3: CASSWEGQDTQYF. In DNA, the CDR3 is TGCGCCAGCAGCTGGGAGGGCCAAGATACGCAGTATTTT.

The chain combines TRBV9 with TRBJ2-7; the match to TRBD1 covers 11 bases. V was clipped by 0 bases and J by 5 bases; unmatched bases: 4. The germline V gene has CDR1 SGDLS and CDR2 YYNGEE. This CDR3 comprises 15 residues. Written as DNA, the CDR3 is TGTGCCAGCAGCGTAGGCGGGACAGGGGGTAACGAGCAGTACTTC. Translation: CASSVGGTGGNEQYF.

This clone was counted a few times. The V and J genes are TRBV5-1 and TRBJ2-2; the match to TRBD2 covers 11 bases. Germline assignment: CDR1 SGHRS and CDR2 YFSETQ. Trimming cost V 4 bases and J 1 base; bases outside gene matches: 3. CDR3 size: 16 residues. CDR3 sequence: CASSTGLAVNTGELFF. The CDR3, as DNA: TGCGCCAGCAGCACGGGACTAGCGGTGAACACCGGGGAGCTGTTTTTT.

V gene TRBV4-2 combines with J gene TRBJ2-6; 11 bases line up with TRBD2. Germline V gene sequence: CDR1 LGHNA, CDR2 YNFKEQ. This CDR3 has 16 amino acids. J lost 3 bases, V lost 8 bases, and 6 bases had no gene match. CDR3 residues: CASATSGSDGANVLTF. In DNA form, the CDR3 reads TGTGCCAGCGCAACTAGCGGGAGTGATGGGGCCAACGTCCTGACTTTC.

The chain uses TRBV5-6 and TRBJ1-1; 9 bases align to TRBD1. Trimming removed 1 base from V and 4 bases from J; junction bases left unmatched: 5. CDR1 is SGHDT, CDR2 YYEEEE, per germline. The CDR3 runs 15 residues. CDR3 DNA sequence: TGTGCCAGCAGCTTGAACAGGGGGCAGGTCACTGAAGCTTTCTTT. Translation gives CASSLNRGQVTEAFF.

The chain joins TRBV6-4 to TRBJ2-2; 10 bases fit TRBD1. This CDR3 contains 13 residues. The germline CDR1 and CDR2 sequences are MRHNA and SNTAGT. V lost 10 bases and J lost 5; bases outside the gene matches: 4. The CDR3 is CATGTGETGELFF. The CDR3 coding sequence is TGTGCCACCGGGACAGGGGAAACCGGGGAGCTGTTTTTT.

The chain uses TRBV2 and TRBJ1-3; a possible D gene is TRBD1 (6 bases). V gave up 7 bases and J gave up 4 bases, with 26 bases separating them. CDR1 and CDR2 from the germline V gene are SNHLY and FYNNEI. The CDR3 runs 18 residues. The CDR3 region has the DNA TGTGCCAGCACCTTATCCGGACAGAGCGCAATTTACGGAAACACCATATATTTT. Translated: CASTLSGQSAIYGNTIYF.

The chain combines TRBV6-1 with TRBJ1-4; 7 bases fit TRBD1. The germline V gene encodes CDR1 MNHNS and CDR2 SASEGT. V was pared by 4 bases and J by 4 bases, with 3 bases of the junction left unmatched. CDR3 size: 14 residues. Here the CDR3 DNA reads TGTGCCAGCAGTGCCGGGACAGTTAATGAAAAACTGTTTTTT. This gives the protein CASSAGTVNEKLFF.

The J gene is TRBJ2-1, the V gene TRBV7-8, with no clear D. The CDR3 runs 15 residues. Trimming cost V 1 base and J 4 bases, with 11 bases left between them. CDR1 SGHVS and CDR2 FQNEAQ come from the germline V gene. CDR3 sequence reads: CASSLDRVRYNEQFF. CDR3 nucleotide sequence: TGTGCCAGCAGCTTAGATCGGGTACGGTACAATGAGCAGTTCTTC.

The chain carries TRBV25-1 and TRBJ2-1; 12 bases are shared with TRBD2. This CDR3 has 17 amino acids. CDR1 MGHDK and CDR2 SYGVNS come from the germline V gene. After removal of 4 bases from V and 6 bases from J, the junction contained 10 bases not matched to a gene. CDR3 loop: CASSARLAGDLGNEQFF. For the CDR3, the DNA is TGTGCCAGCAGTGCCAGACTAGCGGGAGACCTGGGCAATGAGCAGTTCTTC.

The genes are TRBV27 and TRBJ2-2, with 8 bases matching TRBD1. Germline-derived CDR1 and CDR2 are MNHEY and SMNVEV (reference sequence). This CDR3 is built from 17 residues. The trim removed 8 bases at V and 0 bases at J, leaving 11 bases unmatched. The CDR3 here is CASGTGAMVANTGELFF. The CDR3 DNA follows: TGTGCCAGCGGGACAGGAGCCATGGTAGCGAACACCGGGGAGCTGTTTTTT.

This chain uses TRBV15 with TRBJ2-7, with TRBD2 matching over 7 bases. Germline CDR1 and CDR2: LNHNV and YYDKDF (reference sequence). The CDR3 spans 15 residues. J gave up 4 bases and V 0 bases, and 6 bases lay outside the gene matches. The CDR3 here is CATSRDGGIRYEQYF. As DNA, the CDR3 is TGTGCCACCAGCAGAGACGGGGGGATTAGGTACGAGCAGTACTTC.

The chain carries TRBV19 and TRBJ2-5, with 9 nucleotides matching TRBD2. The CDR3 totals 15 residues. Germline CDR1 LNHDA, CDR2 SQIVND (reference sequence). Losses at the gene ends were 3 bases for V and 5 bases for J; bases not matched to a gene: 7. The CDR3 region is CASSIGGRAAETQYF. The CDR3 nucleotides are TGTGCCAGTAGTATTGGCGGGAGGGCCGCGGAGACCCAGTACTTC.

The CDR3 DNA is TGTGCCAGCTCACGAGGTCAGGGGGCCTCCAAAAACATTCAGTACTTC. Protein: CASSRGQGASKNIQYF. V is TRBV18 and J is TRBJ2-4, with 8 bases aligning to TRBD1. The CDR3 length is 16 residues. V shed 4 bases and J 2 bases; nucleotides not matched to a gene: 7. Germline CDR1 KGHSH, CDR2 LQKENI.

The chain couples TRBV2 to TRBJ1-1; 7 nucleotides align to TRBD1. V was clipped by 9 bases and J by 1 base; unmatched bases: 5. This CDR3 is 13 amino acids long. Germline V CDR1 and CDR2: SNHLY, FYNNEI. Here the CDR3 DNA reads TGTGCCAGTACCCAGGGGGAGAACACTGAAGCTTTCTTT. It specifies CASTQGENTEAFF.

The chain recombines TRBV6-4 with TRBJ2-1; 9 nucleotides line up with TRBD2. V lost 1 base to trimming and J lost 8 bases; unmatched junction nucleotides: 9. There are 16 residues in the CDR3. Germline CDR1 is MRHNA and CDR2 is SNTAGT. The DNA for the CDR3 is TGTGCCAGCAGTGACTGGGCGGGAGGGCCCCCGCATGAGCAGTTCTTC. Translated, it gives CASSDWAGGPPHEQFF.

V and J are TRBV6-5 and TRBJ2-7; weak D call: TRBD1 (5 bases). The CDR3 consists of 11 residues. Between the trimmed V and J ends, which lost 8 bases and 6 bases, there was a span of 11 bases. Germline CDR1 MNHEY, CDR2 SVGAGI. The DNA of the CDR3 is TGTGCCAGCTCGACAGTTCGCGAGCAGTACTTC. It encodes CASSTVREQYF.

The chain links TRBV27 to TRBJ2-1, with TRBD2 matching over 12 bases. Looked up from germline, CDR1 is MNHEY and CDR2 is SMNVEV (reference sequence). Trimming cost V 4 bases and J 0 bases; bases outside gene matches: 13. The CDR3 length is 20 residues. CDR3 nucleotide sequence: TGTGCCAGCAGTTCGATACTAGCGGGAGGCGTGGGGGGCTCCTACAATGAGCAGTTCTTC. Its protein product is CASSSILAGGVGGSYNEQFF.